The TCR beta chain described here comes from a study of T-cell memory formation after mild COVID-19. Study-level points and caveats: There were some responding clones in pre-infection memory, which suggested that cross-reactive memory had joined. There was a balanced CD4/CD8 profile in clones contracting day 15 to 85, and later expanders leaned CD4+.

The CDR3 sequence is 15 residues long. The V and J ends lost 1 base and 2 bases respectively, with 11 bases between them. Germline V gene sequence: CDR1 LNHNV, CDR2 YYDKDF (reference sequence). This clonotype has just a few counts. Antigen unknown. 5'RACE primed at constant segments yielded TCR alpha and TCR beta cDNA libraries bearing sample barcodes and UMIs. In TCRdb, the 5' RACE reads were re-called with MiXCR into one record per CDR3 protein. The sample holds 150,000 to 200,000 distinct CDR3 sequences; around a third are singletons and the top ten take 12%. The sequenced material came from PBMCs or a T cell subset sorted from them (not recorded which). This rearrangement joins TRBV15 to TRBJ1-2; tentatively, D is TRBD1 (6 bases). The sequence was collected from an adult woman who had mild COVID-19 (a few samples of this study predate the infection). Cell type and time point are not known. CDR3 sequence reads: CATSRVPGANYGYTF. CDR3 sequence (DNA): TGTGCCACCAGCAGAGTCCCGGGGGCGAACTATGGCTACACCTTC.